This passage covers 20 T cell receptor beta chains from one sample sequenced in a study of blood T cells in healthy people across ages. Through a sample-barcoded 5' primer and a J-beta primer mix, a second PCR was run for about 6 to 12 cycles. One entry per CDR3 protein, called by TCRdb with MiXCR from the 5' RACE reads. The data show 1.5 million to 2 million distinct CDR3 sequences, around 42% seen once. The sequenced sample consisted of blood. The receptor source for this set is a human donor in good health.

The chain combines TRBV4-2 with TRBJ1-1, with D hard to call. The germline V gene has CDR1 LGHNA and CDR2 YNFKEQ. The V end was cut by 0 bases, the J end by 1 base, with 12 bases between. The CDR3 spans 16 residues. CDR3 nucleotides: TGTGCCAGCAGCCAAGAGGGTGGAGGTAGGAACACTGAAGCTTTCTTT. This codes for CASSQEGGGRNTEAFF.

The gene calls are TRBV29-1 and TRBJ1-1; D gene uncertain. The CDR3 spans 12 residues. Trimming left V 5 bases short and J 6 bases short, with 13 bases between. Per germline, CDR1 SQVTM and CDR2 ANQGSEA. The CDR3 is CSVSVSQAEAFF. The CDR3 DNA reads as TGCAGCGTTTCTGTCTCCCAGGCTGAAGCTTTCTTT.

The chain combines TRBV3-1 with TRBJ1-2; D may be TRBD1 (5 bases). V was trimmed by 1 base and J by 1 base, leaving 13 bases between them. CDR1 is LGHDT and CDR2 is YNNKEL in the germline V gene (reference sequence). The CDR3 totals 16 residues. The CDR3, as DNA: TGTGCCAGCAGCCAAGGGTGGGCAGGGATTAACTATGGCTACACCTTC. It encodes CASSQGWAGINYGYTF.

The chain links TRBV7-2 to TRBJ1-2; TRBD1 agrees at 8 bases. With V trimmed by 5 bases and J by 6 bases, 11 bases remained unmatched. Germline CDR1 reads SGHTA; CDR2 reads FQGNSA. The CDR3 has 15 amino acids. The CDR3 sequence: CASSARQGHGNGYTF. For the CDR3, the DNA is TGTGCCAGCAGCGCTCGACAGGGGCACGGGAATGGCTACACCTTC.

The chain links TRBV7-9 to TRBJ1-1; weak D call: TRBD1 (6 bases). Deletions cut 6 bases from V and 0 bases from J, with 17 bases between. The CDR3 is made up of 16 amino acids. CDR1 and CDR2 from the germline V gene are SEHNR and FQNEAQ (reference sequence). The CDR3 spells CASSRPWQGMNTEAFF. CDR3 coding DNA: TGTGCCAGCAGTCGTCCATGGCAGGGGATGAACACTGAAGCTTTCTTT.

V gene TRBV12-3 or TRBV12-4 combines with J gene TRBJ1-1; the D is unclear. V lost 5 bases and J lost 5, with 15 bases in between. The CDR3 length is 14 residues. CDR3 bases: TGTGCCAGCAGTCCCTCGGTCGGGGTTACTGAAGCTTTCTTT. Protein sequence: CASSPSVGVTEAFF.

The chain couples TRBV7-2 to TRBJ2-3; 7 bases fit TRBD2. Unmatched junction bases numbered 5, after V lost 1 base and J lost 10 bases. This CDR3 contains 13 residues. In germline, CDR1 is SGHTA, CDR2 FQGNSA. CDR3: CASSLVGGGAQYF. Here the CDR3 DNA reads TGTGCCAGCAGCTTAGTTGGCGGGGGTGCGCAGTATTTT.

This clonotype was picked up a small number of times. CDR3 nucleotides: TGCAGTGCTAGGTGGACCTTAAATCAGCCCCAGCATTTT. It specifies CSARWTLNQPQHF. The rearrangement links TRBV20-1 to TRBJ1-5; D is uncertain. This CDR3 contains 13 residues. Trimming shortened V by 3 bases and J by 4 bases, and 10 bases separated the two germline ends. Germline V gene data show CDR1 as DFQATT and CDR2 as SNEGSKA (reference sequence).

V usage is TRBV10-3 and J usage is TRBJ2-1, with unresolved D. Trimming left V 4 bases short and J 2 bases short, with 15 bases between. There are 16 residues in the CDR3. CDR1 is ENHRY and CDR2 is SYGVKD in the germline V gene. CDR3 in DNA: TGTGCCATCAGTGTAGGAGAGGTTTGGGCCTACAATGAGCAGTTCTTC. Protein: CAISVGEVWAYNEQFF.

The gene calls are TRBV4-3 and TRBJ2-5, with TRBD2 identical over 11 bases. The trim removed 4 bases at V and 0 bases at J, leaving 4 bases unmatched. This CDR3 is 16 amino acids long. Germline lookup yields CDR1 LGHNA and CDR2 YSLEER. The CDR3 region has the DNA TGCGCCAGCAGCCGGAAACTAGCGGGGGACCAAGAGACCCAGTACTTC. Translation: CASSRKLAGDQETQYF.

The chain joins TRBV11-2 to TRBJ2-3, with 11 bases lining up with TRBD1. CDR3 length equals 17 residues. Germline V CDR1 and CDR2: SGHAT, FQNNGV. Germline trimming cut 5 bases from V and 2 bases from J; bases unmatched to any gene: 9. As DNA, the CDR3 is TGTGCCAGCAGCCGTCCCGGGACAGGGGGAGCCACAGATACGCAGTATTTT. It encodes CASSRPGTGGATDTQYF.

This clonotype turned up a few times. The chain has TRBV11-3 and TRBJ1-2; D remains unclear. With 0 bases removed from V and 4 bases from J, the gap between germline ends came to 12 bases. Germline V gene sequence: CDR1 SGHNT, CDR2 YENEEA. The CDR3 sequence is 15 residues long. CDR3 region: CASSLDTGSTYGYTF. In DNA, the CDR3 is TGTGCCAGCAGCTTAGATACGGGGTCTACCTATGGCTACACCTTC.

This chain uses TRBV25-1 with TRBJ2-6; unclear D gene. The CDR3 sequence is 14 residues long. V lost 1 base to trimming and J lost 3 bases, with 4 bases between them. CDR1 and CDR2 from the germline V gene are MGHDK and SYGVNS. CDR3 DNA: TGTGCCAGCAGTGAATTTGGTGGGGCCAACGTCCTGACTTTC. It codes for CASSEFGGANVLTF.

The rearrangement joins TRBV4-2 to TRBJ1-1; D ambiguous. Trimming left V 0 bases short and J 3 bases short, with 8 bases between. The CDR3 contains 14 residues. Germline loops: CDR1 LGHNA, CDR2 YNFKEQ. CDR3 coding DNA: TGTGCCAGCAGCCAAGATCTGGAGGACACTGAAGCTTTCTTT. Translating gives CASSQDLEDTEAFF.

This clonotype came up a few times. The CDR3 protein is CATSPNRGAVGGYTF. The CDR3 coding sequence is TGTGCCACCAGCCCAAACAGGGGTGCGGTGGGAGGCTACACCTTC. V is TRBV15 and J is TRBJ1-2; 7 bases are a match to TRBD1. The V gene's germline CDR1 is LNHNV and CDR2 YYDKDF (reference sequence). This CDR3 is 15 amino acids long. V was clipped by 5 bases and J by 8 bases; unmatched bases: 14.

The rearrangement joins TRBV27 to TRBJ1-5; tentatively, D is TRBD1 (6 bases). Deletions cut 6 bases from V and 5 bases from J, with 14 bases between. This CDR3 has 14 amino acids. CDR1 MNHEY and CDR2 SMNVEV come from the germline V gene (reference sequence). CDR3 protein: CASSPEQGYQPQHF. CDR3 nucleotide sequence: TGTGCCAGCAGCCCCGAACAGGGTTATCAGCCCCAGCATTTT.

This clonotype was counted a single time. This chain uses TRBV7-2 with TRBJ2-1; TRBD2 matches 10 bases. CDR3 length: 15 amino acids. The V and J ends lost 8 bases and 8 bases, in that order; junction bases with no gene match: 12. Germline CDR1 and CDR2: SGHTA and FQGNSA. For the CDR3, the DNA is TGTGCCAGCCGAGACGGGACTAGCGAGAAGTATGAGCAGTTCTTC. This gives the protein CASRDGTSEKYEQFF.

V gene TRBV7-9 combines with J gene TRBJ2-7, with 9 bases matching TRBD1. The V gene's germline CDR1 is SEHNR and CDR2 FQNEAQ (reference sequence). The CDR3 is made up of 15 amino acids. The trim removed 2 bases at V and 5 bases at J, leaving 7 bases unmatched. CDR3 protein: CASSLTGTGTNEQYF. CDR3 nucleotides: TGTGCCAGCAGCTTAACCGGGACAGGGACCAACGAGCAGTACTTC.

The count of this clonotype is one. The rearrangement links TRBV6-6 to TRBJ2-3; the match to TRBD2 covers 8 bases. V lost 0 bases and J lost 4; bases outside the gene matches: 9. The germline V gene has CDR1 MNHNY and CDR2 SVGAGI (reference sequence). This CDR3 comprises 17 residues. CDR3 sequence reads: CASSYSPGLGLADTQYF. CDR3 nucleotide sequence: TGTGCCAGCAGTTACTCTCCGGGACTAGGGCTCGCAGATACGCAGTATTTT.

V usage is TRBV5-1 and J usage is TRBJ2-3; 8 nucleotides align to TRBD2. Germline-derived CDR1 and CDR2 are SGHRS and YFSETQ. V lost 4 bases and J lost 3; bases outside the gene matches: 7. The CDR3 is 15 amino acids. CDR3 coding DNA: TGCGCCAGCAGCGGCTGGGGACTAGGGACAGATACGCAGTATTTT. Translated, it gives CASSGWGLGTDTQYF.